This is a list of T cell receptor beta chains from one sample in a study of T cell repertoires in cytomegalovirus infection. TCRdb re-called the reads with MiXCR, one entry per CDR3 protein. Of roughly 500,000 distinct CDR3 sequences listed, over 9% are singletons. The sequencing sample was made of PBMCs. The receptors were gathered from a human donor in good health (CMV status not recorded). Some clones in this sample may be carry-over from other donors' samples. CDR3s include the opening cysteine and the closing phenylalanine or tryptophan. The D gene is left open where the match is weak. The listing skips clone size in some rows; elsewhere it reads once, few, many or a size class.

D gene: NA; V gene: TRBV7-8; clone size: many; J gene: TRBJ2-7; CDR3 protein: CASSPHMARGVDEQYF; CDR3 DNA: TGTGCCAGCAGCCCTCACATGGCCCGTGGTGTGGACGAGCAGTACTTC
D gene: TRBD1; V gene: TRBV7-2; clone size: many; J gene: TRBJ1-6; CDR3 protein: CASSPRQGWNSPLHF; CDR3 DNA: TGTGCCAGCAGCCCAAGACAGGGCTGGAATTCACCCCTCCACTTT
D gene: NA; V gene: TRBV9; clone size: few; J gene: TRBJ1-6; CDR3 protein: CASSPGGSRGNSPLHF; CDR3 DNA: TGTGCCAGCAGCCCCGGAGGTTCCAGGGGTAATTCACCCCTCCACTTT
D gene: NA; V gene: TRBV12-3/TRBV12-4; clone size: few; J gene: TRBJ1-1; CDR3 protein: CASSQGTQFEAFF; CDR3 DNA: TGTGCCAGCAGTCAAGGGACCCAGTTCGAAGCTTTCTTT
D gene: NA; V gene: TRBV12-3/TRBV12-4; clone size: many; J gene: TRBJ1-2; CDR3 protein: CASSQYIDSYGYTF; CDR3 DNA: TGTGCCAGCAGTCAGTACATCGATAGCTATGGCTACACCTTC
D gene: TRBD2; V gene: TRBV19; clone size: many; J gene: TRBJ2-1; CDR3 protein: CASSLGTSELNEQFF; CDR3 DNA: TGTGCCAGTAGTTTAGGGACTAGCGAGTTGAATGAGCAGTTCTTC
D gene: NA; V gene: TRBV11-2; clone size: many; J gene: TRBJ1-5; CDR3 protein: CASSKDGGYQPQHF; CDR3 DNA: TGTGCCAGCAGCAAAGACGGGGGCTATCAGCCCCAGCATTTT
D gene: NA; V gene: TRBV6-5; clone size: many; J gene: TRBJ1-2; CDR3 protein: CASRIGGNRGYTF; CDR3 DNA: TGTGCCAGCAGGATAGGGGGGAATAGGGGCTACACCTTC
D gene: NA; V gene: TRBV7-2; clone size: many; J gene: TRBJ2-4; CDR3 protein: CATPAVSKNIQYF; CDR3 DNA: TGTGCCACCCCAGCTGTGTCCAAAAACATTCAGTACTTC
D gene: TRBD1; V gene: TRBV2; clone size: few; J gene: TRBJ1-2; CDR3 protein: CASSMGTVNGYTF; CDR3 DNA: TGTGCCAGCAGTATGGGGACAGTGAATGGCTACACCTTC
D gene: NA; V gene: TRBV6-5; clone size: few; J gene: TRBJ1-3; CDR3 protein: CASSYSTSISGNTIYF; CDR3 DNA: TGTGCCAGCAGTTATTCTACCAGCATCTCTGGAAACACCATATATTTT
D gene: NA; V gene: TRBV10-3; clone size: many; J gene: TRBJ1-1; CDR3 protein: CAIEADMNTEAFF; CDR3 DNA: TGTGCCATCGAGGCAGACATGAACACTGAAGCTTTCTTT
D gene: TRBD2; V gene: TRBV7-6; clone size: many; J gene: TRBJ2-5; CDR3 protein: CASSTPWGGGETQYF; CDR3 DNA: TGTGCCAGCAGCACCCCCTGGGGGGGGGGAGAGACCCAGTACTTC
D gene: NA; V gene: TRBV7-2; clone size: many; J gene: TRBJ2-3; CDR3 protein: CASSSMAPDTQYF; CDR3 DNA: TGTGCCAGCAGCTCCATGGCCCCTGATACGCAGTATTTT
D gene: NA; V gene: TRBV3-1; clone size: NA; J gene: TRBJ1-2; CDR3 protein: CASSPSTNGNGYTF; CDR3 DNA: TGTGCCAGCAGCCCCTCCACGAATGGGAATGGCTACACCTTC
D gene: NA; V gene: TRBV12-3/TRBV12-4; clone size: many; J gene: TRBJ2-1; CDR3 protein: CASSLSGVAGEQFF; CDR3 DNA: TGTGCCAGCAGTTTATCGGGGGTTGCTGGTGAGCAGTTCTTC
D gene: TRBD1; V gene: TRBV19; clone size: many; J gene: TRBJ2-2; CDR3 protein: CASSSRDRALNTGELFF; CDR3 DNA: TGTGCCAGTAGTTCGAGGGACAGGGCCCTCAACACCGGGGAGCTGTTTTTT
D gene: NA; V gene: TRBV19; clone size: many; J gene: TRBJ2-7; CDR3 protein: CASSIQVGYEQYF; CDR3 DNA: TGTGCCAGTAGTATACAGGTCGGGTACGAGCAGTACTTC
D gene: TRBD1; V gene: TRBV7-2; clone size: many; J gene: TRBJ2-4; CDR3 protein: CASSLRGQAGNIQYF; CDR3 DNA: TGTGCCAGCAGCCTCCGAGGACAGGCGGGTAACATTCAGTACTTC
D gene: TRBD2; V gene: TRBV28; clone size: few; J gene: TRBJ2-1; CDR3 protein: CASSLGGVISNNEQFF; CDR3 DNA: TGTGCCAGCAGTTTAGGGGGGGTTATCAGTAACAATGAGCAGTTCTTC
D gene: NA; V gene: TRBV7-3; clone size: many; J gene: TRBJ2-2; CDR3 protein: CASSLDRVTGELFF; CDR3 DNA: TGTGCCAGCAGCTTAGACCGGGTGACCGGGGAGCTGTTTTTT
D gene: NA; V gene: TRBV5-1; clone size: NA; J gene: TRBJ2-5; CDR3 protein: CASSLIFPSEAQYF; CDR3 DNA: TGCGCCAGCAGCTTAATATTCCCATCGGAGGCCCAGTACTTC
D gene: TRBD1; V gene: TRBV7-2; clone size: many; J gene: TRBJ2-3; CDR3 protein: CASSAHRGRASGTQYF; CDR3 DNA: TGTGCCAGCAGCGCCCACAGGGGTAGAGCGTCAGGTACGCAGTATTTT
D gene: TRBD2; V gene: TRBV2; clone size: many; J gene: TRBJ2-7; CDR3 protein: CASSVSGLAGGLSEQYF; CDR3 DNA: TGTGCCAGCAGTGTCTCCGGACTAGCGGGGGGTCTGAGCGAGCAGTACTTC
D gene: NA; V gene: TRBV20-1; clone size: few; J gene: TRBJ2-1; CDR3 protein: CSARNPRGDLSNEQFF; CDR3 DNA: TGCAGTGCTAGGAACCCAAGAGGGGACCTCTCCAATGAGCAGTTCTTC
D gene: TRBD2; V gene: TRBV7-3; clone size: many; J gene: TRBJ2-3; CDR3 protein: CASSNSLPGLAGGPGGTDTQYF; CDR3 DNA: TGTGCCAGCAGCAATTCATTACCGGGACTAGCGGGAGGGCCTGGGGGCACAGATACGCAGTATTTT
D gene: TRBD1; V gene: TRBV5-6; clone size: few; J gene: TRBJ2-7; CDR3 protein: CASSLNSGTGYEQYF; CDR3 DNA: TGTGCCAGCAGCTTGAACTCCGGGACAGGTTACGAGCAGTACTTC
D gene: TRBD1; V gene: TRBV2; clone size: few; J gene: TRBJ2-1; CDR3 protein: CASSDSRTGGIYNEQFF; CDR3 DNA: TGTGCCAGCAGCGATTCTCGGACAGGGGGCATATACAATGAGCAGTTCTTC
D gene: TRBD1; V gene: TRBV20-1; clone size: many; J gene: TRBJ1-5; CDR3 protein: CSARNDRVAGQPQHF; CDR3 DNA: TGCAGTGCTAGAAACGACAGGGTGGCGGGTCAGCCCCAGCATTTT
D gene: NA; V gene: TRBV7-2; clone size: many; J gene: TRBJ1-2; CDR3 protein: CASSLVTGLDGYTF; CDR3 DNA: TGTGCCAGCAGCTTAGTAACGGGTTTGGATGGCTACACCTTC
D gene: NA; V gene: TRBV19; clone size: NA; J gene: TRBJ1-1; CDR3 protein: CASSLQGHTEAFF; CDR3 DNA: TGTGCCAGTAGTCTACAGGGTCACACTGAAGCTTTCTTT
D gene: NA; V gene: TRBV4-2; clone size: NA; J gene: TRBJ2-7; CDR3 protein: CASSQDNSFYEQYF; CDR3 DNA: TGTGCCAGCAGCCAAGATAACAGTTTCTACGAGCAGTACTTC
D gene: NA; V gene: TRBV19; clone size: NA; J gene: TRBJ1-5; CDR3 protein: CASSIVLTGNQPQHF; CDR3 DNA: TGTGCCAGTAGTATAGTTCTCACAGGCAATCAGCCCCAGCATTTT
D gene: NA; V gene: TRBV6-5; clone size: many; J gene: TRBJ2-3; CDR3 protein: CASHKESTDTQYF; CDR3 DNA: TGTGCCAGCCACAAAGAGAGCACAGATACGCAGTATTTT
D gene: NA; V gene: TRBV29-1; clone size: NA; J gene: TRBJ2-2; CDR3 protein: CSARTLAANTGELFF; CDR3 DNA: TGCAGCGCTCGGACACTTGCGGCGAACACCGGGGAGCTGTTTTTT
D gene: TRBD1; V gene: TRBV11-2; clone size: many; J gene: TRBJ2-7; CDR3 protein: CASSAGTGRTEQYF; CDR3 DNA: TGTGCCAGCAGTGCCGGGACAGGGCGTACGGAGCAGTACTTC
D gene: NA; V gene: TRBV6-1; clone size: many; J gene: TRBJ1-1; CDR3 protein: CASSESYRVTEAFF; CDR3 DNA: TGTGCCAGCAGTGAGTCTTATCGGGTTACTGAAGCTTTCTTT
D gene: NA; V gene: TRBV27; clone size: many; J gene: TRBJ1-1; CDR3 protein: CASTGSRGTEAFF; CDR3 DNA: TGTGCCAGCACGGGTAGTAGGGGGACTGAAGCTTTCTTT
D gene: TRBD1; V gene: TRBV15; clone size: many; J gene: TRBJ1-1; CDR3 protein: CATRPRTGNTEAFF; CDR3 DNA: TGTGCCACCAGACCACGGACAGGGAATACTGAAGCTTTCTTT
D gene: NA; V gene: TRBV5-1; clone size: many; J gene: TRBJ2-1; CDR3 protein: CASSSTRGNEQFF; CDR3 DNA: TGCGCCAGCAGCTCGACTAGAGGTAATGAGCAGTTCTTC